This TCR beta chain derives from a study of blood T cell repertoires in COVID-19. TCRdb's copy holds only in-frame clones and misses some; the assay was immunoSEQ multiplex PCR. The table lists 200,000 to 300,000 clones, approximately 83% of them singletons. The origin of this receptor is a woman younger than 45 who had recovered from COVID-19. The sample consisted of peripheral blood.

The chain's CDR3 is CASSLAVGHVTGELFF. Here the CDR3 DNA reads TGTGCCAGCAGCTTGGCCGTAGGACACGTCACCGGGGAGCTGTTTTTT. This chain connects TRBV5-5 to TRBJ2-2, with TRBD1 as a possible D gene (5 bases). V lost 0 bases and J 4 bases, leaving 13 bases between the germline ends. CDR1 is SGHKS, CDR2 YYEKEE, per germline (reference sequence). The CDR3 is made up of 16 amino acids.